Listed here are 5 T cell receptor beta chains from one sample, sequenced in a study of T cells expressing NK-cell markers. TCRdb re-called the 5' RACE reads and gives one entry per CDR3 protein, without DNA. This sample's clone table lists about 390,000 distinct CDR3 sequences. Sequences were obtained from blood T cells: a sorted CD56 or NKG2C T cell subset, CD4+ or CD8+ T cells, or bulk PBMC T cells (not recorded which). Receptors originate from a woman aged 45-65 years in good health.

The chain links TRBV6-5 to TRBJ2-2; TCRdb picks TRBD2, but there is no DNA to check that call. Germline V gene sequence: CDR1 MNHEY, CDR2 SVGAGI. The CDR3 loop spans 14 amino acids. The CDR3 loop is CAAQREGQLGELFF.

V gene TRBV9 combines with J gene TRBJ2-1; TCRdb reports TRBD2, a call that lacks DNA to check it against. Germline CDR1 is SGDLS and CDR2 is YYNGEE. The CDR3 is 17 amino acids. The chain's CDR3 is CASSVAGVQNSYNEQFF.

The chain couples TRBV5-1 to TRBJ2-2. The CDR3 totals 17 residues. Germline V CDR1 and CDR2: SGHRS, YFSETQ. CDR3: CASSLTQAIRLSGELFF.

The genes are TRBV5-8 and TRBJ2-3; TCRdb picks TRBD1, but there is no DNA to check that call. The CDR3 extends over 15 amino acids. Germline V gene lookup returns CDR1 SGHTS and CDR2 YDEGEE. The CDR3: CASSLEQGVGDTQYF.

The chain joins TRBV6-1 to TRBJ2-3. Germline V gene lookup returns CDR1 MNHNS and CDR2 SASEGT. This CDR3 is 14 amino acids long. CDR3 sequence reads: CASRLEPSTDTQYF.